Following are 13 T cell receptor beta chains from one sample sequenced in a study of OX40 agonist ivuxolimab in advanced cancers. Sequenced by immunoSEQ multiplex PCR; TCRdb stores in-frame clones only, minus some. The sample consists of some 100,000 clones, approximately 90% of them appearing once. Sequenced here: CD4+ or CD8+ T cells sorted from blood, sampled in a trial of the OX40 agonist ivuxolimab. The receptors come from an adult with an advanced solid tumor such as melanoma, head and neck, liver or kidney cancer.

V and J are TRBV2 and TRBJ2-4; maybe TRBD2 (6 bases). CDR1 and CDR2 (germline): SNHLY, FYNNEI. V lost 6 bases and J 0 bases, leaving 24 bases between the germline ends. This CDR3 is built from 19 residues. The CDR3 loop is CASRGAGGRSSLAKNIQYF. In DNA form, the CDR3 reads TGTGCCAGCAGGGGAGCGGGTGGCAGATCTTCGCTAGCCAAAAACATTCAGTACTTC. The complete variable domain, with remaining parts taken from reference TRBV2 and TRBJ2-4, reads EPEVTQTPSHQVTQMGQEVILRCVPISNHLYFYWYRQILGQKVEFLVSFYNNEISEKSEIFDDQFSVERPDGSNFTLKIRSTKLEDSAMYFCASRGAGGRSSLAKNIQYFGAGTRLSVL.

A few counts support this clone. This chain links TRBV5-1 with TRBJ1-6; no reliable D call. There are 15 residues in the CDR3. Trimming shortened V by 4 bases and J by 10 bases, and 18 bases separated the two germline ends. The germline V gene encodes CDR1 SGHRS and CDR2 YFSETQ. The CDR3 bases are TGCGCCAGCAGCCCGGCGGTGTCCCTGGAGTCACCCCTCCACTTT. Translated, it gives CASSPAVSLESPLHF.

This chain connects TRBV5-1 to TRBJ2-7; weak D call: TRBD2 (6 bases). CDR1 is SGHRS, CDR2 YFSETQ, per germline. This CDR3 comprises 13 residues. V lost 3 bases and J lost 2, with 9 bases in between. The CDR3 protein is CASSYQRAYEQYV. CDR3 nucleotide sequence: TGCGCCAGCAGCTACCAGCGGGCCTACGAGCAGTACGTC.

The sample holds one count of this clone. The chain uses TRBV19 and TRBJ2-1, with TRBD2 as a possible D gene (6 bases). The germline V and J ends were trimmed by 6 bases and 8 bases, with 17 bases remaining between them. CDR3 length: 14 residues. Germline CDR1 LNHDA, CDR2 SQIVND (reference sequence). DNA of the CDR3: TGTGCCAGTAGGAGGCGCGGGGTTGGCGATGAGCAGTTCTTC. This encodes CASRRRGVGDEQFF.

The chain couples TRBV28 to TRBJ2-7; unclear D gene. CDR3 length: 13 residues. Germline V CDR1 and CDR2: MDHEN, SYDVKM. The germline V and J ends were trimmed by 5 bases and 4 bases, with 12 bases remaining between them. The CDR3 DNA is TGTGCCAGCAGTCTCCCTACCCCTTACGAGCAGTACTTC. Protein: CASSLPTPYEQYF.

The V call is TRBV27, the J call TRBJ1-2; D not certain. The CDR3 consists of 11 residues. V was trimmed by 2 bases and J by 4 bases, leaving 2 bases between them. Germline V gene sequence: CDR1 MNHEY, CDR2 SMNVEV (reference sequence). The CDR3, as DNA: TGTGCCAGCAGTTTAAGCTATGGCTACACCTTC. Protein: CASSLSYGYTF.

The chain uses TRBV2 and TRBJ2-3; D possibly matches TRBD1 or TRBD2 (5 bases each). CDR1 and CDR2 from the germline V gene are SNHLY and FYNNEI. The CDR3 loop spans 13 amino acids. Trimming cost V 7 bases and J 2 bases, with 10 bases left between them. For the CDR3, the DNA is TGTGCCAGCAATGGGGGATCCACAGATACGCAGTATTTT. This gives the protein CASNGGSTDTQYF.

This clone was detected once. This chain joins TRBV7-3 and TRBJ2-3; TRBD1 matches at 10 bases. The CDR3 has 17 residues. Germline V lookup: CDR1 SGHTA, CDR2 FQGTGA. Trimming cost V 3 bases and J 1 base; bases outside gene matches: 7. The DNA of the CDR3 is TGTGCCAGCAGCTTGGGACAGGGGATGGTAGGCACAGATACGCAGTATTTT. Protein sequence: CASSLGQGMVGTDTQYF.

The chain links TRBV5-6 to TRBJ2-2, with D uncertain. Germline V CDR1 and CDR2: SGHDT, YYEEEE. The germline V and J ends were trimmed by 2 bases and 3 bases, with 8 bases remaining between them. CDR3 length equals 14 residues. The CDR3 here is CASSFSGYTGELFF. The CDR3 DNA is TGTGCCAGCAGCTTTTCGGGTTACACCGGGGAGCTGTTTTTT.

V is TRBV28 and J is TRBJ1-1; TRBD1 is a possible D gene (6 bases). Germline CDR1 MDHEN, CDR2 SYDVKM. Trimming removed 4 bases from V and 2 bases from J, with 14 bases in between. CDR3 size: 15 residues. The CDR3 spells CASSSPRGVNTEAFF. The DNA of the CDR3 is TGTGCCAGCAGTTCCCCCAGGGGAGTTAACACTGAAGCTTTCTTT. The entire variable domain, with the rest obtained from reference TRBV28 and TRBJ1-1, is as follows: DVKVTQSSRYLVKRTGEKVFLECVQDMDHENMFWYRQDPGLGLRLIYFSYDVKMKEKGDIPEGYSVSREKKERFSLILESASTNQTSMYLCASSSPRGVNTEAFFGQGTRLTVV.

The gene calls are TRBV29-1 and TRBJ2-5; D remains ambiguous. Germline CDR1 SQVTM, CDR2 ANQGSEA. V was pared by 0 bases and J by 4 bases, with 6 bases between. The CDR3 runs to 12 residues. The CDR3 loop is CSVEDLGETQYF. CDR3 nucleotides: TGCAGCGTTGAAGACCTCGGAGAGACCCAGTACTTC.

The V gene is TRBV28, the J gene TRBJ1-6, with D unresolved. The CDR3 runs to 17 residues. Between the trimmed V and J ends, which lost 5 bases and 0 bases, there was a span of 14 bases. In germline, CDR1 is MDHEN, CDR2 SYDVKM. CDR3 amino acids: CASSPLQRSSYNSPLHF. For the CDR3, the DNA is TGTGCCAGCAGTCCCCTACAGAGGAGCTCCTATAATTCACCCCTCCACTTT. The variable domain in full, with the rest retrieved from reference TRBV28 and TRBJ1-6, is DVKVTQSSRYLVKRTGEKVFLECVQDMDHENMFWYRQDPGLGLRLIYFSYDVKMKEKGDIPEGYSVSREKKERFSLILESASTNQTSMYLCASSPLQRSSYNSPLHFGNGTRLTVT.

This chain connects TRBV27 to TRBJ1-2; D is uncertain. Looked up from germline, CDR1 is MNHEY and CDR2 is SMNVEV (reference sequence). This CDR3 region has 12 residues. The ends were cut back, 2 bases at V and 10 bases at J, with 11 bases in the middle. In DNA, the CDR3 is TGTGCCAGCAGTTTACGGGGAACTCTCTACACCTTC. It codes for CASSLRGTLYTF.